The 6 T cell receptor beta chains in this list originate from one sample, sequenced in a study of persistence of HIV-infected CD4 T cells. Sequencing used immunoSEQ version 4 in survey mode. Clones were read by immunoSEQ multiplex PCR, and TCRdb kept only the in-frame ones, dropping some. Of about 32,000 clones listed, around 70% are singletons. No antigens are known for them. The stimulus was an HIV-1 Gag 15-mer peptide pool, about 1 ug/peptide/mL. Sorting of responding CD4+ T cells relied on upregulated CD40 ligand together with CD69. The source material was CD4+ T cells sorted from PBMCs after roughly 18-hour stimulation, sampled from a patient who received antiretroviral therapy. The receptors were sampled from an adult man with HIV who was CMV-seropositive.

The V gene is TRBV19, the J gene TRBJ2-1, with 10 bases matching TRBD2. Germline V gene data show CDR1 as LNHDA and CDR2 as SQIVND (reference sequence). Trimming took 6 bases from V and 0 from J; bases not matched to a gene: 5. The CDR3 contains 16 residues. CDR3 residues: CASRKIAGGSYNEQFF. For the CDR3, the DNA is TGTGCCAGTAGGAAAATAGCGGGGGGCTCCTACAATGAGCAGTTCTTC.

V gene TRBV6-6 combines with J gene TRBJ1-2, with D possibly being TRBD1 (6 bases). V dropped 5 bases and J dropped 4 bases, with 17 bases sitting between them. Germline assignment: CDR1 MNHNY and CDR2 SVGAGI (reference sequence). CDR3 size: 15 residues. The CDR3 sequence is CASSQSGDGVYGYTF. In nucleotides, the CDR3 is TGTGCCAGCAGTCAATCAGGGGACGGCGTCTATGGCTACACCTTC.

The rearrangement links TRBV3-1 (or the pseudogene TRBV3-2) to TRBJ1-5; D gene ambiguous. The CDR3 loop spans 12 amino acids. Germline loops: CDR1 LGHDT, CDR2 YNNKEL (reference sequence). Trimming left V 0 bases short and J 9 bases short, with 6 bases between. CDR3 DNA sequence: TGTGCCAGCAGCCAAGATTCCAGGCCCCAGCATTTT. Protein product: CASSQDSRPQHF.

CDR3 in amino acids: CATSVPRGGSDTGELFF. The CDR3 bases are TGTGCCACCAGTGTCCCCCGGGGGGGGTCGGACACCGGGGAGCTGTTTTTT. The gene calls are TRBV24-1 and TRBJ2-2; TRBD2 aligns across 8 bases. The germline CDR1 and CDR2 sequences are KGHDR and SFDVKD. The CDR3 runs 17 residues. V lost 5 bases, J lost 3 bases, and 10 bases stayed unmatched.

The chain employs TRBV6-5 and TRBJ2-7; D possibly uses TRBD1 or TRBD2 (5 bases each). This CDR3 region has 14 residues. The V end was cut by 7 bases, the J end by 6 bases, with 19 bases between. The V gene's germline CDR1 is MNHEY and CDR2 SVGAGI. As DNA, the CDR3 is TGTGCCAGCACCCGGGACCTACAGGTCCTCGAGCAGTACTTC. Translation: CASTRDLQVLEQYF.

The rearrangement joins TRBV7-9 to TRBJ2-7; 7 nucleotides line up with TRBD1. The germline V gene has CDR1 SEHNR and CDR2 FQNEAQ (reference sequence). The length of the CDR3 is 17 residues. V shed 3 bases and J 1 base; nucleotides not matched to a gene: 12. CDR3 in DNA: TGTGCCAGCAGCTTCCTGATCGGTCAGGGGGAATCCTACGAGCAGTACTTC. It yields the protein CASSFLIGQGESYEQYF.